This T cell receptor (beta chain) is from a study of blood T cell repertoires in COVID-19. In the study overall: From T cells, B-cell-depleted T cells, or PBMCs came the material, which was cDNA or gDNA.

Method: immunoSEQ multiplex PCR; TCRdb's copy keeps in-frame clones and lacks some. This sample yields about 240,000 clones, of which roughly 89% are seen a single time; under 9.5% belongs to the top ten. Which cohort a participant joined came from the clinical history participants gave. Donors in Cohort 3 who had recovered were those with two negative PCRs, healthcare professional clearance, or resolution of their symptoms. Sequencing was done on a sample of PBMCs or T cells enriched from blood (not recorded which). The clonotype originates from a man aged 35 to 55 who had recovered from COVID-19.

Here the CDR3 reads CASSQADRNTEAFF. The CDR3, as DNA: TGTGCCAGCAGCCAAGCGGACAGGAACACTGAAGCTTTCTTT. The J gene is TRBJ1-1, the V gene TRBV3-1 (or the pseudogene TRBV3-2); D might be TRBD1 (6 bases). The CDR3 is 14 residues long. Trimming left V 1 base short and J 1 base short, with 7 bases between. Germline values: CDR1 LGHDT, CDR2 YNNKEL (reference sequence).